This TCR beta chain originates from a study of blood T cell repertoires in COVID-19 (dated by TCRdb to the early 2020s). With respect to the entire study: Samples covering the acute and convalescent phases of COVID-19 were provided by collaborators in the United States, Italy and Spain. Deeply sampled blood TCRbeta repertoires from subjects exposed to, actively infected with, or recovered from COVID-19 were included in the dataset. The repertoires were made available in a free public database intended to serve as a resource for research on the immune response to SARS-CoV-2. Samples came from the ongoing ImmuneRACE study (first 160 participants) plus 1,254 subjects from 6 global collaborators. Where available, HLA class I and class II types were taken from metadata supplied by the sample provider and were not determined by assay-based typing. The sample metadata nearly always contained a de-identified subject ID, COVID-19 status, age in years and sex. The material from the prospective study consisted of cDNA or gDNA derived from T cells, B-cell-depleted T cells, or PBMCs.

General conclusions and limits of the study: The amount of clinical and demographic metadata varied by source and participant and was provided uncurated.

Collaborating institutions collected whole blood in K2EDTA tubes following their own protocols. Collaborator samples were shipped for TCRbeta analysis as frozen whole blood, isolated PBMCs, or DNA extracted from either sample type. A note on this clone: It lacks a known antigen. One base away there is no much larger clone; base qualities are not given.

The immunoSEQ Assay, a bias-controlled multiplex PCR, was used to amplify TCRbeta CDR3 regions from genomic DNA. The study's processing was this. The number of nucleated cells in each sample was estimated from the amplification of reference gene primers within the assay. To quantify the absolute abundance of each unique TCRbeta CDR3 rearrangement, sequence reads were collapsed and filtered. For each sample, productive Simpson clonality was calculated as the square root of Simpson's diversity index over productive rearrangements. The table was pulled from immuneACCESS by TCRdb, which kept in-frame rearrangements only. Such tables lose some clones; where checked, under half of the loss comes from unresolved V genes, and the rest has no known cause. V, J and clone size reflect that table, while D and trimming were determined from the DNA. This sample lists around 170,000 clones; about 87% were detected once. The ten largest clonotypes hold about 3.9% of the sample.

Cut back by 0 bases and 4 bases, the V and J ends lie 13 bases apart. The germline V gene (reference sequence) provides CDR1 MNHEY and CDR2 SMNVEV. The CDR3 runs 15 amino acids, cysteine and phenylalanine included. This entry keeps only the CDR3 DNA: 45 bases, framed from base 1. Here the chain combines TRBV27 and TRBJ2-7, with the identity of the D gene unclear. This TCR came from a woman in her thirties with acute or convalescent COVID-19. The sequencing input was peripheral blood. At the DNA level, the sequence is TGTGCCAGCAGTTTATCGCCTAGTAGTCCGTACGAGCAGTACTTC. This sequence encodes CASSLSPSSPYEQYF.